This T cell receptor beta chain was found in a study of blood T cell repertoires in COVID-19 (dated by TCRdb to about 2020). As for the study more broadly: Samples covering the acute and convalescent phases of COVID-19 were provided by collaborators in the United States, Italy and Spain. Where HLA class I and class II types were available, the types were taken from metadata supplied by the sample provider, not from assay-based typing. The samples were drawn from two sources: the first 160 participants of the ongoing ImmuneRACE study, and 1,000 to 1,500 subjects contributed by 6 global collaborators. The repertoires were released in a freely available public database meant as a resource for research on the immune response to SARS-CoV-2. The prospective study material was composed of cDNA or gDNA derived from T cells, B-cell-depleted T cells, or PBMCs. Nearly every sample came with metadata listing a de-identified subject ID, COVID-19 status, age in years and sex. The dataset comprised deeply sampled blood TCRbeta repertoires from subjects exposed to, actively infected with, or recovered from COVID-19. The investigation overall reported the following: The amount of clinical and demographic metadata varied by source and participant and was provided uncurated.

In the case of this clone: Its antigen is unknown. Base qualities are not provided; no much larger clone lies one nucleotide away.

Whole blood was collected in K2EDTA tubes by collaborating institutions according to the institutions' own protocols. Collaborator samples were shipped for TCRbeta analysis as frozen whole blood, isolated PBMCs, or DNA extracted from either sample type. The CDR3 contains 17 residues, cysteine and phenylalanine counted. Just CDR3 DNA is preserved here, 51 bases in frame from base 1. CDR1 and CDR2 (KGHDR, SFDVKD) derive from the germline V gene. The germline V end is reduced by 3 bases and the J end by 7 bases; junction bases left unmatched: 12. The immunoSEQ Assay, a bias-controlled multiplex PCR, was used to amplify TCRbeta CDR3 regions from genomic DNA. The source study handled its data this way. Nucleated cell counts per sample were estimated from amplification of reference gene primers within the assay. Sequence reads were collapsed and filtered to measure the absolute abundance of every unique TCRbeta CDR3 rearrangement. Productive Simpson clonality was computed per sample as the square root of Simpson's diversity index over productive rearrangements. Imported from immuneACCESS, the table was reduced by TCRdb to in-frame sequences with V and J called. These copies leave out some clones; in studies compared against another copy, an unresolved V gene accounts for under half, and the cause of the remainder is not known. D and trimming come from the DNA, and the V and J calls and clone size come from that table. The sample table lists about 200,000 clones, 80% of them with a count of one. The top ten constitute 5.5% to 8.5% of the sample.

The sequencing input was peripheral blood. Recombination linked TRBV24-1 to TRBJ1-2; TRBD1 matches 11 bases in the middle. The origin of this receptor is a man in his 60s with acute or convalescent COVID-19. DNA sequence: TGTGCCACCAGTGATAGTCCCGGGACAGGGGGTGTGGGTGGCTACACCTTC. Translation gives CATSDSPGTGGVGGYTF.